A selection of T cell receptor beta chains follows, all from one sample in a study of regulatory T cells. The data were produced by immunoSEQ multiplex PCR, yet TCRdb's version contains in-frame clones alone and is incomplete. This table has tens of thousands of clones, nearly 95% appearing once. Material for sequencing was conventional CD4+ T cells sorted from blood. Source of these receptors: a child aged 2 to 10 with CD3G deficiency. Both conserved end residues are part of each CDR3. D genes are given only for firm matches.

CDR3 protein: CASSSGGLAKNIQYF
V gene: TRBV28
CDR3 length: 15
J gene: TRBJ2-4
D gene: .

CDR3 protein: CASSSRDSSNYGYTF
V gene: TRBV5-1
CDR3 length: 15
J gene: TRBJ1-2
D gene: TRBD1

CDR3 protein: CASSLALAGKPEQYF
V gene: TRBV7-8
CDR3 length: 15
J gene: TRBJ2-7
D gene: TRBD2

CDR3 protein: CASGDPRTAQETQYF
V gene: TRBV28
CDR3 length: 15
J gene: TRBJ2-5
D gene: .

CDR3 protein: CASRRQMNTEAFF
V gene: TRBV28
CDR3 length: 13
J gene: TRBJ1-1
D gene: .

CDR3 protein: CASSQGHTEAFF
V gene: TRBV23-1
CDR3 length: 12
J gene: TRBJ1-1
D gene: .

CDR3 protein: CASSLGQGADTQYF
V gene: TRBV5-1
CDR3 length: 14
J gene: TRBJ2-3
D gene: TRBD1

CDR3 protein: CASSGGGTRNNEQFF
V gene: TRBV28
CDR3 length: 15
J gene: TRBJ2-1
D gene: .

CDR3 protein: CASSSWTSSYNEQFF
V gene: TRBV28
CDR3 length: 15
J gene: TRBJ2-1
D gene: .

CDR3 protein: CASSAGLAGGNEQFF
V gene: TRBV6-1
CDR3 length: 15
J gene: TRBJ2-1
D gene: TRBD2

CDR3 protein: CASSRTDLNTYEQYF
V gene: TRBV6-1
CDR3 length: 15
J gene: TRBJ2-7
D gene: .

CDR3 protein: CASSLLLSDRVNYGYTF
V gene: TRBV28
CDR3 length: 17
J gene: TRBJ1-2
D gene: TRBD1

CDR3 protein: CASQGGSGAYEQYF
V gene: TRBV6-6
CDR3 length: 14
J gene: TRBJ2-7
D gene: .

CDR3 protein: CASSPDSNQPQHF
V gene: TRBV18
CDR3 length: 13
J gene: TRBJ1-5
D gene: .

CDR3 protein: CASSRLGSGANVLTF
V gene: TRBV28
CDR3 length: 15
J gene: TRBJ2-6
D gene: .

CDR3 protein: CASSPFGARETQYF
V gene: TRBV7-9
CDR3 length: 14
J gene: TRBJ2-5
D gene: .

CDR3 protein: CASSAGPFNEQFF
V gene: TRBV14
CDR3 length: 13
J gene: TRBJ2-1
D gene: .

CDR3 protein: CASSSRQGWYGYTF
V gene: TRBV19
CDR3 length: 14
J gene: TRBJ1-2
D gene: TRBD1

CDR3 protein: CASSREGRGRQPQHF
V gene: TRBV28
CDR3 length: 15
J gene: TRBJ1-5
D gene: .

CDR3 protein: CASSGAELAGTDTQYF
V gene: TRBV28
CDR3 length: 16
J gene: TRBJ2-3
D gene: .

CDR3 protein: CASSLTGQGGEKLFF
V gene: TRBV6-5
CDR3 length: 15
J gene: TRBJ1-4
D gene: TRBD1

CDR3 protein: CASSFETGGYNEQFF
V gene: TRBV6-6
CDR3 length: 15
J gene: TRBJ2-1
D gene: TRBD1